The source of this T cell receptor beta chain is a study of blood T cells in healthy people across ages. As for the study in general: There was about one barcoded beta molecule captured by template switching per two T cells. Study-level points and caveats: Across samples, TCR beta diversity tracked strongly with naive T cell percentage.

Regarding this clonotype: Antigen specificity is unknown.

Primers used in a second PCR of about 7 to 11 cycles were a sample-barcoded 5' primer and a J-beta primer mix. CDR3-containing paired-end reads numbering at least 3 million came from each sample. TCRdb reanalysed the 5' RACE reads using MiXCR and keeps one entry per CDR3 protein. The sample contains approximately 810,000 distinct CDR3 sequences, 25% to 35% of which appear only once. The CDR3 loop spans 15 amino acids. Trimming took 5 bases from V and 5 from J, leaving 16 bases between them. Germline-derived CDR1 and CDR2 are MNHEY and SVGEGT. This clonotype originated in a woman of 80 years or more in good health. The chain is built from TRBV6-2 or TRBV6-3 and TRBJ1-5; D unclear. Source material: blood. The CDR3 reads CASSRAVSMDQPQHF. The CDR3 DNA is TGTGCCAGCAGTCGGGCAGTATCAATGGATCAGCCCCAGCATTTT.